This section outlines one T cell receptor beta chain sequence together with its context. Its target is not known. This record belongs to a study of graft-versus-host responses after intestinal transplantation. Study context: As for transplant type, recipients had multivisceral, liver-intestinal, or isolated intestinal grafts. Induction using anti-thymocyte globulin, followed by tacrolimus and steroids for 2 to 4 years, was given to all recipients.

Trimming left V 5 bases short and J 8 bases short, with 15 bases between. Germline CDR1 and CDR2: GTSNPN and SVGIG (reference sequence). This CDR3 region has 13 residues. Measured with immunoSEQ multiplex PCR; TCRdb has only the in-frame clones, and not every one. Of 95,000 to 150,000 clones in the sample, just under 95% are singletons; the top ten hold 0.095% to 0.15%. The study's findings and limits: Circulating GvH clones peaking coincided with falling HvG clones soon after transplant.

V usage is TRBV30 and J usage is TRBJ1-4, with a weak D call TRBD1 (5 bases). The source of this sequence is a human donor who received an intestinal transplant. The sequencing used unstimulated CD4+ T cells sorted from spleen or lymph node cells, collected before intestinal transplant. The CDR3, as DNA: TGTGCCTGGTGGTCCGGGACCATCGAAAAACTGTTTTTT. It is translated as CAWWSGTIEKLFF.